Below, one TCR beta chain is given with its context. The antigen it recognizes is unknown. No base-level quality is on record; no much larger clone is a single base apart. The data belong to a study of shared clonotypes between healthy human individuals (dated by TCRdb to 2018 to 2021). Broadly, across the study: Three men and a couple of women, aged 18 to 49 years, made up the cohort. Per donor, three plates each were used for CD4 naive and CD4 memory, two for CD8 naive, and one for CD8 memory. The study deeply sequenced blood TCR repertoires of several healthy adults to estimate repertoire size and the extent of clonotype sharing between individuals. Libraries were prepared and TCR repertoires were sequenced by different laboratories using diverse techniques, in order to increase sequencing depth and limit assay-specific biases. Leukapheresis yielded between about 0.8 and 9.5 billion PBMCs per donor.

The research as a whole found: Only blood was sampled, and tissue TCR repertoires likely differ from those in blood. Pairwise subsampling indicated that sequencing depth was expected to affect the degree of clonotype sharing among donors. Even with the large sequencing depth, rarefaction of the sorted-subset datasets indicated that sequencing was incomplete. Across a few donors, about 5.2% of naive CD4, roughly 3.5% of naive CD8, 2.3% of memory CD4, and under 0.45% of memory CD8 clonotypes were shared. Because the study included a small number of donors, the genetic and exposure-history diversity represented was limited. Compared with non-shared clonotypes, the clonotypes found in all four sorted-subset donors had higher generation probabilities. Naive subsets generally had larger estimated clonotype richness than memory subsets.

The donors were healthy, HIV-negative adults who had no recently reported acute infections or vaccinations. All donors were Caucasian adults living in Nashville, Tennessee, USA. CD4+ T cells were enriched through magnetic negative selection, after which naive cells were positively selected on CD45RA and the remaining negative fraction served as the memory subset. Blood was collected by leukapheresis, and PBMCs were isolated by Ficoll-Histopaque density gradient centrifugation and then cryopreserved in liquid nitrogen vapor phase. Analytical flow cytometry was used to check the purity and quantity of each magnetically sorted T cell population. Genomic DNA was isolated from each sorted fraction and quantified by UV absorbance on a Nanodrop 2000c. Using the deep immunoSEQ assay, TCR CDR3 regions were amplified from genomic DNA by multiplex PCR. Extracted genomic DNA from each cell subset was spread evenly across all wells of several immunoSEQ 96-well plates, with each plate serving as a replicate. For sorted subsets, each replicate PCR was loaded with 150 to 250 ng genomic DNA, equivalent to about 33,000 T cell genomes. The purified libraries were quantified using a Qubit 3.0 fluorometer, sized with a Bioanalyzer 2100, and then quantified again using the KAPA Library Quantification kit. A separate single-read 150-cycle Illumina NextSeq 550 flow cell was used to sequence each immunoSEQ 96-well plate. The study's own analysis went as follows. Because the immunoSEQ output included only junctional sequences and no quality scores, the filtering could not be the same as the filtering used for full-length reads. Sequences were annotated with PyIR, a Python wrapper for IgBLAST v1.9, using IMGT germline references to assign V/J genes and CDR3. Reads with weak V/J assignments (E-value above 1e-6), missing CDR3, stop codons, out-of-frame junctions, or ambiguous translated residues were removed. V3J clonotypes were defined as sequences sharing the same inferred V gene, J gene, and CDR3 amino acid sequence. To compute the percentage overlap between repertoires, the number of shared unique clonotypes was divided by the size of the smaller repertoire. Richness of each repertoire was evaluated using RTK rarefaction, the Chao1 estimator, and Recon v2.1 estimates of unobserved clonotypes. OLGA was used to compute generation probabilities for all TCRbeta clonotypes that the gDNA method yielded from a few donors. TCRdb's version of the immuneACCESS table is confined to in-frame rearrangements and falls short of the full clone set. An unresolved V gene accounts for under half of the shortfall where checked; the remainder is of unknown origin. V, J and clone size derive from that table, while D and trimming were established from the DNA sequence. For this sample the table gives 2 million to 2.5 million clones, of which roughly 90% were detected only once. The ten largest clones add up to roughly 0.34% of the sample.

CDR1 and CDR2 (SNHLY, FYNNEI) derive from the germline V gene. V drops 7 bases and J drops 0 bases, leaving 13 bases in between. The CDR3 covers 15 residues, taking in both the cysteine and the phenylalanine. Only CDR3 DNA remains: 45 bases, in frame from the first base. The chain is made from TRBV2 and TRBJ2-1; no D gene is confidently identified. The TCR sequence derives from a man aged 18 to 29 in good health. Some clones in this sample may be carry-over from other donors' samples. Specimen: naive CD4+ T cells from PBMCs. In the paper's terms, the cell subset or site label means: CD45RA+ positively selected. The DNA reads TGTGCCAGCAACGAACAGTTGAGCTCCTACAATGAGCAGTTCTTC. Translated, it gives CASNEQLSSYNEQFF.